The 13 T cell receptor beta chains reported below all come from one sample, sequenced in a study of T cell responses to AZD1222 COVID-19 vaccine. TCRdb's table, derived via immunoSEQ multiplex PCR, lists solely in-frame clones and lacks some. The sample yields about 100,000 clones, 89% seen once. Here the sequenced sample was peripheral blood, taken on day 0 of AZD1222 vaccination. All receptors derive from an adult in good health.

This clone was detected only once. V is TRBV10-3 and J is TRBJ1-4, with a possible D match to TRBD1 (6 bases). Trimming cost V 4 bases and J 5 bases, with 14 bases left between them. The V gene's germline CDR1 is ENHRY and CDR2 SYGVKD. The CDR3 loop spans 15 amino acids. The CDR3 DNA is TGTGCCATCAGTGCAGACGACAGGACAAATGAAAAACTGTTTTTT. Its translation is CAISADDRTNEKLFF.

This chain uses TRBV21-1 with TRBJ2-5; the table's D call, TRBD2, has no DNA check behind it. TRBV21-1 is described as a pseudogene. CDR3 length: 17 residues. CDR3 protein: CASSKVDSGIGAETQYF. CDR3 in DNA: TGTGCCAGCAGCAAAGTGGATAGCGGGATAGGCGCAGAGACCCAGTACTTC.

J is TRBJ1-4 and V is TRBV6-6; 7 nucleotides agree with TRBD1. V gave up 6 bases and J gave up 7 bases; unmatched junction bases: 5. Germline-derived CDR1 and CDR2 are MNHNY and SVGAGI (reference sequence). The CDR3 is 13 amino acids. The CDR3 region is CASRTGQAEKLFF. The CDR3 DNA reads as TGTGCCAGCAGAACCGGACAGGCTGAAAAACTGTTTTTT.

V is TRBV7-3 and J is TRBJ2-2, with a weak D call TRBD1 (5 bases). V lost 4 bases and J lost 4, with 13 bases in between. The CDR3 spans 15 residues. From germline, CDR1 is SGHTA and CDR2 FQGTGA. This CDR3 is CASSSGHRSTGELFF. DNA for the CDR3: TGTGCCAGCAGCTCAGGGCATCGGAGCACCGGGGAGCTGTTTTTT.

V and J are TRBV7-6 and TRBJ1-1; D perhaps matches TRBD1 (5 bases). Germline V CDR1 and CDR2: SGHVS, FNYEAQ. CDR3 length: 15 residues. V lost 6 bases and J 1 base, leaving 15 bases between the germline ends. The CDR3 bases are TGTGCCAGCAGTCCCACGGCAGGGAAGAACACTGAAGCTTTCTTT. Translated: CASSPTAGKNTEAFF.

V gene TRBV3-1 (or the pseudogene TRBV3-2) combines with J gene TRBJ2-2; unclear D gene. Germline CDR1 is LGHDT and CDR2 is YNNKEL (reference sequence). The CDR3 contains 16 residues. V was clipped by 1 base and J by 0 bases, with 9 bases between them. This CDR3 reads CASSQVNDPNTGELFF. DNA of the CDR3: TGTGCCAGCAGCCAAGTAAACGATCCGAACACCGGGGAGCTGTTTTTT.

The genes are TRBV4-3 and TRBJ1-1; no definite D call. V lost 0 bases and J 4 bases, leaving 9 bases between the germline ends. Looked up from germline, CDR1 is LGHNA and CDR2 is YSLEER. This CDR3 contains 14 residues. In DNA form, the CDR3 reads TGCGCCAGCAGCCAAGATCGCCGGGGCACTGAAGCTTTCTTT. The encoded protein is CASSQDRRGTEAFF.

The V gene is TRBV11-3, the J gene TRBJ2-7; unclear D gene. Trimming removed 1 base at V and 5 bases at J, with 9 bases between. Germline-derived CDR1 and CDR2 are SGHNT and YENEEA. This CDR3 spans 13 amino acids. The CDR3 region is CASSLGRRNEQYF. The CDR3 nucleotides read TGTGCCAGCAGCTTAGGCAGGCGAAACGAGCAGTACTTC.

The table lists this clone with a count of one. The J gene is TRBJ2-1, the V gene TRBV4-3; D is tentatively TRBD1 or TRBD2 (5 bases each). With 3 bases removed from V and 9 bases from J, the gap between germline ends came to 15 bases. CDR1 and CDR2 (germline): LGHNA, YSLEER. CDR3 length: 14 residues. Here the CDR3 DNA reads TGCGCCAGCAGCCAGGGGGTCCCGTCGCTTGAGCAGTTCTTC. Its protein is CASSQGVPSLEQFF.

This sequence joins TRBV28 and TRBJ1-5, with D tentatively TRBD1 (6 bases). V lost 3 bases and J 0 bases, leaving 15 bases between the germline ends. Germline V gene data show CDR1 as MDHEN and CDR2 as SYDVKM. The CDR3 spans 17 residues. The CDR3, as DNA: TGTGCCAGCAGTTTTATGGGGGCTCAAAATAGCAATCAGCCCCAGCATTTT. This sequence encodes CASSFMGAQNSNQPQHF. The variable domain in full, completed from reference TRBV28 and TRBJ1-5, reads DVKVTQSSRYLVKRTGEKVFLECVQDMDHENMFWYRQDPGLGLRLIYFSYDVKMKEKGDIPEGYSVSREKKERFSLILESASTNQTSMYLCASSFMGAQNSNQPQHFGDGTRLSIL.

V and J are TRBV12-5 and TRBJ1-2; 7 bases map to TRBD1. CDR3 length: 15 amino acids. The germline V gene has CDR1 LGHNT and CDR2 FRNRAP. The V and J ends lost 4 bases and 2 bases, in that order; junction bases with no gene match: 7. CDR3 region: CASGSTGPSNYGYTF. Written as DNA, the CDR3 is TGTGCTAGTGGTTCGACAGGGCCCTCCAACTATGGCTACACCTTC. Looking up the rest from reference TRBV12-5 and TRBJ1-2 gives the full variable domain: DARVTQTPRHKVTEMGQEVTMRCQPILGHNTVFWYRQTMMQGLELLAYFRNRAPLDDSGMPKDRFSAEMPDATLATLKIQPSEPRDSAVYFCASGSTGPSNYGYTFGSGTRLTVV.

The CDR3 protein is CATKVEAGANVLTF. The CDR3 DNA sequence: TGTGCAACGAAAGTGGAGGCTGGGGCCAACGTCCTGACTTTC. This chain uses TRBV19 with TRBJ2-6; maybe TRBD2 (5 bases). Looked up from germline, CDR1 is LNHDA and CDR2 is SQIVND (reference sequence). This CDR3 comprises 14 residues.

The chain joins TRBV5-8 to TRBJ2-7; the D gene is possibly TRBD1 (7 bases). Germline lookup yields CDR1 SGHTS and CDR2 YDEGEE. The CDR3 loop spans 12 amino acids. V shed 1 base and J shed 6 bases, with 8 bases lying between them. CDR3 amino acids: CASSLQGGEQYF. The CDR3 DNA is TGTGCCAGCAGCTTGCAGGGGGGCGAGCAGTACTTC.